This T cell receptor beta chain was captured in a study of human T cells and chemical hapten exposure. A single record per CDR3 protein comes from TCRdb applying MiXCR to the RACE reads. The table includes tens of thousands of distinct CDR3 sequences, approximately 5% detected once. General study results and limits: Those TCRs sitting above 1 in 1000 frequency stayed the same with DPC sensitization.

This clonotype has a count of ten or more. The antigen is undetermined. The time point was: healthy volunteer bleed at 6 weeks. Someone pulled total RNA out of unfractionated whole blood. This CDR3 has 15 residues. The V gene's germline CDR1 is MNHEY and CDR2 SVGAGI. Trimming left V 0 bases short and J 1 base short, with 8 bases between. The chain is built from TRBV6-5 and TRBJ2-3, with D unclear. The receptor was isolated from a human donor in good health. Some clones in this sample may be carry-over from other donors' samples. Source material: whole blood. The chain's CDR3 is CASSYSRRRTDTQYF. CDR3 in DNA: TGTGCCAGCAGTTACTCGCGCAGACGCACAGATACGCAGTATTTT.